These T cell receptor beta chains were read from a single sample in a study of T-cell reconstitution after alpha-beta-depleted transplantation in children. TCRdb called the PCR reads again in MiXCR, with one record for every CDR3 protein. In the table there are approximately 630,000 distinct CDR3 sequences, about an eighth of which are singletons. Sample: PBMCs, taken before TCRalphabeta/CD19-depleted stem cell transplant. The receptor source for this set is a girl aged 2 to 10 with congenital amegakaryocytic thrombocytopenia, due to receive a stem cell transplant. Each CDR3 is given with its conserved first and last residue. The D gene is left open where the match is weak. Clone size is shown for a subset of rows, as once, few, many or a class of expanded clone.

>TRBJ2-1|many|.|TRBV29-1
CSVGGGTSDEQFF
TGCAGCGTTGGAGGTGGGACATCTGATGAGCAGTTCTTC
>TRBJ2-5|.|.|TRBV3-1
CASSQGTAGETQYF
TGTGCCAGCAGCCAAGGAACAGCCGGAGAGACCCAGTACTTC
>TRBJ1-5|.|.|TRBV20-1
CSATHPGGGHQPQHF
TGCAGTGCTACACACCCGGGGGGGGGCCATCAGCCCCAGCATTTT
>TRBJ2-2|many|TRBD2|TRBV5-1
CASNAWREAGELFF
TGCGCCAGCAACGCCTGGCGGGAGGCCGGGGAGCTGTTTTTT
>TRBJ2-3|many|.|TRBV5-1
CASSLGSGDPSTDTQYF
TGCGCCAGCAGCTTGGGGTCCGGAGACCCTAGCACAGATACGCAGTATTTT
>TRBJ2-1|.|.|TRBV5-1
CASSLGRNYNEQFF
TGCGCCAGCAGCTTGGGGCGGAACTACAATGAGCAGTTCTTC
>TRBJ2-1|few|.|TRBV12-3/TRBV12-4
CASRQVHEQFF
TGTGCCAGCAGACAGGTCCATGAGCAGTTCTTC
>TRBJ2-7|.|TRBD1|TRBV7-8
CASSDPGRDRDHEQYF
TGTGCCAGCAGCGACCCAGGTCGGGACAGGGACCACGAGCAGTACTTC
>TRBJ2-7|many|.|TRBV28
CASSPDEYEQYF
TGTGCCAGCAGCCCGGATGAATACGAGCAGTACTTC
>TRBJ2-2|many|.|TRBV5-1
CASSSLAGGTGELFF
TGCGCCAGCAGCTCTCTAGCCGGGGGCACCGGGGAGCTGTTTTTT
>TRBJ2-2|.|.|TRBV29-1
CSVESPDSTGELFF
TGCAGCGTTGAAAGCCCGGATAGCACCGGGGAGCTGTTTTTT
>TRBJ2-7|few|.|TRBV7-9
CASSSVNTGHTSSYEQYF
TGTGCCAGCAGCTCCGTAAATACAGGACACACGAGCTCCTACGAGCAGTACTTC
>TRBJ1-2|many|.|TRBV7-9
CASSLPTSGGYGYTF
TGTGCCAGCAGCTTGCCAACCTCGGGCGGCTATGGCTACACCTTC